One sample yielded the 19 T cell receptor beta chains listed below, sequenced in a study of T cell responses to AZD1222 COVID-19 vaccine (dated by TCRdb to the early 2020s). Interpreted using the paper, the time point label stands for: about 28 days (+/-7) after the second vaccine dose. Libraries were prepared through the immunoSEQ multiplex PCR assay. Here the immuneACCESS table is served through TCRdb, limited to in-frame sequences with V and J called. Missing clones are a known gap in these copies; in checked studies unresolved V genes cover under half, and the rest lacks a known reason. The sample table holds 100,000 to 150,000 clones, of which around 83% were seen once. The top ten constitute around 4.4% of the sample. The sample was peripheral blood, taken 28 days after the second AZD1222 dose. Receptors originate from an adult who received the AZD1222 COVID-19 vaccine.

The chain recombines TRBV11-1 with TRBJ2-5, with D unclear. This CDR3 contains 15 residues. Germline V CDR1 and CDR2: SGHAT, FQDESV (reference sequence). Trimming left V 5 bases short and J 1 base short, with 14 bases between. The CDR3 region has the DNA TGTGCCAGCAGCCCCTGGGAAGTTCCCCAAGAGACCCAGTACTTC. Translating it yields CASSPWEVPQETQYF. The variable domain in full, completed from reference TRBV11-1 and TRBJ2-5, reads EAEVAQSPRYKITEKSQAVAFWCDPISGHATLYWYRQILGQGPELLVQFQDESVVDDSQLPKDRFSAERLKGVDSTLKIQPAELGDSAMYLCASSPWEVPQETQYFGPGTRLLVL.

CDR3: CASSLQTGTTEAFF. The DNA for the CDR3 is TGTGCCAGCAGCTTACAAACAGGGACCACTGAAGCTTTCTTT. The rearrangement links TRBV7-9 to TRBJ1-1; possible D gene TRBD1, 6 bases. This CDR3 has 14 residues. V lost 2 bases to trimming and J lost 4 bases, with 11 bases between them. CDR1 is SEHNR, CDR2 FQNEAQ, per germline (reference sequence).

The DNA for the CDR3 is TGTGCCAGCATTAGGGGACAGGGGACGTCACCCCTCCACTTT. Translation: CASIRGQGTSPLHF. The gene calls are TRBV2 and TRBJ1-6, with 10 bases lining up with TRBD1. CDR1 and CDR2 (germline): SNHLY, FYNNEI. The CDR3 spans 14 residues. With V trimmed by 7 bases and J by 10 bases, 7 bases remained unmatched.

The chain links TRBV28 to TRBJ1-6; no definite D call. Germline values: CDR1 MDHEN, CDR2 SYDVKM. Trimming shortened V by 6 bases and J by 1 base, and 4 bases separated the two germline ends. This CDR3 spans 13 amino acids. The CDR3 coding sequence is TGTGCCAGCAGGGATTCCTATAATTCACCCCTCCACTTT. It specifies CASRDSYNSPLHF.

This clone was observed a handful of times. CDR3: CASSRGLGRDGELFF. CDR3 bases: TGTGCCAGTAGTAGGGGACTAGGTAGGGACGGGGAGCTGTTTTTT. V usage is TRBV19 and J usage is TRBJ2-2, with 8 nucleotides matching TRBD2. Germline V CDR1 and CDR2: LNHDA, SQIVND (reference sequence). CDR3 length: 15 amino acids. The J segment lost 7 bases and the V segment lost 4 bases, leaving 8 bases of the junction unmatched.

The chain is built from TRBV24-1 and TRBJ2-3, with D possibly matching TRBD1 (5 bases). Deletions cut 4 bases from V and 6 bases from J, with 16 bases between. CDR1 and CDR2 (germline): KGHDR, SFDVKD. The CDR3 length is 15 residues. The CDR3 loop is CATSDPTVSGDTQYF. The CDR3 nucleotides read TGTGCCACCAGTGACCCGACAGTTTCAGGGGATACGCAGTATTTT.

This clone appeared a single time. The rearrangement joins TRBV19 to TRBJ1-6, with D possibly TRBD1 on 6 matching bases. Germline assignment: CDR1 LNHDA and CDR2 SQIVND (reference sequence). V was pared by 7 bases and J by 0 bases, with 7 bases between. This CDR3 contains 14 residues. CDR3 DNA: TGTGCCAGTACGGACAGCTCCTATAATTCACCCCTCCACTTT. Translation gives CASTDSSYNSPLHF.

A note on this clone: Sequence at one end of the junction differs from germline and may be a read error. The chain employs TRBV30 and TRBJ1-2; TRBD1 matches at 7 bases. CDR1 and CDR2 (germline): GTSNPN, SVGIG (reference sequence). The CDR3 length is 13 residues. In nucleotides, the CDR3 is TGTGCCTGGGACTTTAGACAGGGCTCCAAAACAAGTTTC. Translated, it gives CAWDFRQGSKTSF.

The V and J genes are TRBV6-5 and TRBJ1-5; no clear D gene. Trimming took 2 bases from V and 0 from J, leaving 2 bases between them. CDR1 is MNHEY and CDR2 is SVGAGI in the germline V gene. The CDR3 runs 13 residues. The CDR3 region is CASSYDSNQPQHF. The CDR3 nucleotides read TGTGCCAGCAGTTACGATAGCAATCAGCCCCAGCATTTT.

The genes are TRBV11-2 and TRBJ2-5; 11 nucleotides align to TRBD2. The CDR3 covers 15 residues. J gave up 2 bases and V 4 bases, and 3 bases lay outside the gene matches. The germline gives CDR1 SGHAT, CDR2 FQNNGV. The CDR3 DNA is TGTGCCAGCAGCTCCCGGACTAGCGGGCAAGAGACCCAGTACTTC. This translates into CASSSRTSGQETQYF.

The chain employs TRBV28 and TRBJ2-7; D is undetermined. The CDR3 is 13 amino acids. CDR1 is MDHEN, CDR2 SYDVKM, per germline. Deletions cut 2 bases from V and 7 bases from J, with 12 bases between. The CDR3 spells CASSLRSAWEQYF. As DNA, the CDR3 is TGTGCCAGCAGTTTAAGGTCCGCGTGGGAGCAGTACTTC. Variable domain in full (rest from reference TRBV28 and TRBJ2-7): DVKVTQSSRYLVKRTGEKVFLECVQDMDHENMFWYRQDPGLGLRLIYFSYDVKMKEKGDIPEGYSVSREKKERFSLILESASTNQTSMYLCASSLRSAWEQYFGPGTRLTVT.

In this sample, this clone turned up once. The chain carries TRBV28 and TRBJ1-4; no definite D call. The CDR3 is made up of 13 amino acids. V was trimmed by 2 bases and J by 5 bases, leaving 6 bases between them. From germline, CDR1 is MDHEN and CDR2 SYDVKM. The CDR3 region is CASSLVGNEKLFF. DNA for the CDR3: TGTGCCAGCAGTTTAGTAGGGAATGAAAAACTGTTTTTT.

The chain combines TRBV29-1 with TRBJ2-7; D is possibly TRBD2 (6 bases). CDR1 is SQVTM, CDR2 ANQGSEA, per germline. V was trimmed by 6 bases and J by 2 bases, leaving 14 bases between them. The CDR3 totals 13 residues. Here the CDR3 DNA reads TGCAGCGTAGGGGACGGGGGACCCTACGAGCAGTACTTC. This gives the protein CSVGDGGPYEQYF.

V is TRBV2 and J is TRBJ2-1; no reliable D call. This CDR3 spans 13 amino acids. Trimming stripped 3 bases from V and 7 bases from J, with 10 bases between. The germline gives CDR1 SNHLY, CDR2 FYNNEI. CDR3 in DNA: TGTGCCAGCAGTGATGACGGATGGAATGAGCAGTTCTTC. It encodes CASSDDGWNEQFF.

The chain joins TRBV5-1 to TRBJ1-1; 9 positions match TRBD1. The CDR3 covers 13 residues. Germline V gives CDR1 SGHRS, CDR2 YFSETQ. V lost 3 bases and J lost 5; bases outside the gene matches: 2. This CDR3 reads CASSSTGGTEAFF. CDR3 bases: TGCGCCAGCAGCTCGACAGGGGGAACTGAAGCTTTCTTT.

J is TRBJ1-1 and V is TRBV12-3 or TRBV12-4; 7 bases line up with TRBD1. The trim removed 10 bases at V and 4 bases at J, leaving 9 bases unmatched. There are 13 residues in the CDR3. CDR3 sequence (DNA): TGTGCCACCTACAGGGGAGGCGGCACTGAAGCTTTCTTT. It encodes CATYRGGGTEAFF.

The rearrangement links TRBV28 to TRBJ1-6; D perhaps matches TRBD1 (5 bases). CDR3 length: 17 residues. Germline V CDR1 and CDR2: MDHEN, SYDVKM. Trimming pared 4 bases from V and 7 bases from J, leaving 20 bases between. CDR3 residues: CASSSPGTEGWNSPLHF. The CDR3 coding sequence is TGTGCCAGCAGTTCCCCTGGGACGGAGGGTTGGAATTCACCCCTCCACTTT.

This chain joins TRBV27 and TRBJ2-3; D possibly corresponds to TRBD1 (5 bases). CDR1 and CDR2 (germline): MNHEY, SMNVEV (reference sequence). This CDR3 spans 13 amino acids. V dropped 10 bases and J dropped 4 bases, with 15 bases sitting between them. The CDR3 spells CATRRQTPDTQYF. CDR3 bases: TGTGCCACCAGAAGACAGACCCCAGATACGCAGTATTTT.

The rearrangement uses TRBV29-1 and TRBJ1-1; D not certain. The CDR3 extends over 11 amino acids. V dropped 4 bases and J dropped 5 bases, with 8 bases sitting between them. CDR1 is SQVTM and CDR2 is ANQGSEA in the germline V gene. The CDR3 loop is CSVGVATEAFF. The CDR3, as DNA: TGCAGCGTTGGGGTCGCAACTGAAGCTTTCTTT.